A selection of T cell receptor beta chains follows, all from one sample in a study of blood T cell repertoires in COVID-19. Libraries were prepared by immunoSEQ multiplex PCR; TCRdb keeps only in-frame clonotypes and omits some of them. The table lists 200,000 to 250,000 clones, roughly four fifths of them singletons. Material: peripheral blood. The receptors come from an elderly woman with COVID-19, enrolled during active disease. Both conserved end residues are part of each CDR3. Each record gives: D gene, V gene, CDR3 length, clone size, J gene, CDR3 protein, CDR3 DNA. The D gene is left open where the match is weak. A row's size may be missing; if present it is once, few, many or a size class.

d_gene: NA
v_gene: TRBV6-5
len: 15
abundance: once
j_gene: TRBJ2-7
CDR3aa: CASSSEGGVRGEQYF
CDR3nt: TGTGCCAGCAGTTCGGAGGGGGGGGTAAGAGGCGAGCAGTACTTC

d_gene: TRBD1
v_gene: TRBV30
len: 16
abundance: few
j_gene: TRBJ1-3
CDR3aa: CAWSPGTGPSGNTIYF
CDR3nt: TGTGCCTGGAGCCCCGGGACAGGTCCCTCTGGAAACACCATATATTTT

d_gene: NA
v_gene: TRBV28
len: 13
abundance: NA
j_gene: TRBJ1-2
CDR3aa: CASSRLPNYGYTF
CDR3nt: TGTGCCAGCAGTCGACTGCCTAACTATGGCTACACCTTC

d_gene: NA
v_gene: TRBV7-8
len: 15
abundance: NA
j_gene: TRBJ1-5
CDR3aa: CASSLLYRGNQPQHF
CDR3nt: TGTGCCAGCAGCTTGTTGTATAGGGGGAATCAGCCCCAGCATTTT

d_gene: NA
v_gene: TRBV14
len: 13
abundance: NA
j_gene: TRBJ1-3
CDR3aa: CASSQVGENTIYF
CDR3nt: TGTGCCAGCAGCCAAGTGGGAGAAAACACCATATATTTT

d_gene: NA
v_gene: TRBV23-1
len: 15
abundance: NA
j_gene: TRBJ1-1
CDR3aa: CASSHPIDRNTEAFF
CDR3nt: TGCGCCAGCAGTCACCCTATAGACAGGAACACTGAAGCTTTCTTT

d_gene: TRBD2
v_gene: TRBV2
len: 17
abundance: NA
j_gene: TRBJ2-3
CDR3aa: CASSSLTSGGNTDTQYF
CDR3nt: TGTGCCAGCAGCTCCTTGACTAGCGGGGGGAACACAGATACGCAGTATTTT

d_gene: TRBD1
v_gene: TRBV7-2
len: 15
abundance: NA
j_gene: TRBJ2-7
CDR3aa: CASSLRQGQIYEQYF
CDR3nt: TGTGCCAGCAGCTTACGACAGGGTCAAATCTACGAGCAGTACTTC

d_gene: NA
v_gene: TRBV6-5
len: 13
abundance: NA
j_gene: TRBJ1-5
CDR3aa: CASSLQSNQPQHF
CDR3nt: TGTGCCAGCAGTCTACAGAGCAATCAGCCCCAGCATTTT

d_gene: NA
v_gene: TRBV5-4
len: 13
abundance: NA
j_gene: TRBJ1-6
CDR3aa: CASSLDRASPLHF
CDR3nt: TGTGCCAGCAGCTTGGACAGGGCATCACCCCTCCACTTT

d_gene: TRBD2
v_gene: TRBV4-1
len: 18
abundance: many
j_gene: TRBJ2-1
CDR3aa: CASSQEVFRGGDYNEQFF
CDR3nt: TGCGCCAGCAGCCAAGAAGTCTTTCGGGGGGGCGACTACAATGAGCAGTTCTTC

d_gene: TRBD1
v_gene: TRBV7-2
len: 14
abundance: NA
j_gene: TRBJ1-5
CDR3aa: CASSMGQWLQPQHF
CDR3nt: TGTGCCAGCAGCATGGGACAGTGGTTGCAGCCCCAGCATTTT

d_gene: NA
v_gene: TRBV5-1
len: 16
abundance: NA
j_gene: TRBJ1-1
CDR3aa: CASSLTPAGGNTEAFF
CDR3nt: TGCGCCAGCAGCTTGACCCCCGCGGGGGGGAACACTGAAGCTTTCTTT

d_gene: NA
v_gene: TRBV7-9
len: 13
abundance: NA
j_gene: TRBJ1-2
CDR3aa: CASSFPTPTGYTF
CDR3nt: TGTGCCAGCAGCTTCCCGACTCCGACTGGCTACACCTTC

d_gene: NA
v_gene: TRBV6-2/TRBV6-3
len: 13
abundance: few
j_gene: TRBJ2-1
CDR3aa: CASSLDSYNEQFF
CDR3nt: TGTGCCAGCAGCCTCGACAGCTACAATGAGCAGTTCTTC

d_gene: NA
v_gene: TRBV29-1
len: 12
abundance: NA
j_gene: TRBJ1-1
CDR3aa: CSVSTGSTEAFF
CDR3nt: TGCAGCGTTTCTACAGGGAGCACTGAAGCTTTCTTT

d_gene: NA
v_gene: TRBV5-1
len: 12
abundance: NA
j_gene: TRBJ2-1
CDR3aa: CASSLRFNEQFF
CDR3nt: TGCGCCAGCAGCCTCCGTTTCAATGAGCAGTTCTTC

d_gene: NA
v_gene: TRBV9
len: 13
abundance: NA
j_gene: TRBJ2-2
CDR3aa: CASNRVFTGELFF
CDR3nt: TGTGCCAGCAACAGGGTCTTCACCGGGGAGCTGTTTTTT

d_gene: NA
v_gene: TRBV7-8
len: 13
abundance: NA
j_gene: TRBJ2-7
CDR3aa: CASSSRVAYEQYF
CDR3nt: TGTGCCAGCAGCTCCAGGGTTGCCTACGAGCAGTACTTC

d_gene: NA
v_gene: TRBV19
len: 15
abundance: NA
j_gene: TRBJ2-7
CDR3aa: CASSMGRGADYEQYF
CDR3nt: TGTGCCAGTAGTATGGGTCGGGGTGCCGACTACGAGCAGTACTTC

d_gene: NA
v_gene: TRBV5-6
len: 16
abundance: once
j_gene: TRBJ1-1
CDR3aa: CASSAYLTGLQLEAFF
CDR3nt: TGTGCCAGCAGCGCTTACTTGACAGGCCTCCAACTTGAAGCTTTCTTT

d_gene: NA
v_gene: TRBV24-1
len: 13
abundance: NA
j_gene: TRBJ1-5
CDR3aa: CATSEQGNQPQHF
CDR3nt: TGTGCCACCAGTGAGCAGGGCAATCAGCCCCAGCATTTT

d_gene: NA
v_gene: TRBV11-2
len: 14
abundance: NA
j_gene: TRBJ2-2
CDR3aa: CASSPQGSAGELFF
CDR3nt: TGTGCCAGCAGCCCTCAGGGGTCTGCCGGGGAGCTGTTTTTT

d_gene: TRBD2
v_gene: TRBV6-5
len: 14
abundance: NA
j_gene: TRBJ2-3
CDR3aa: CASSTSGGARRPYF
CDR3nt: TGTGCCAGCAGTACTAGCGGGGGGGCCCGGAGGCCGTATTTT

d_gene: TRBD1
v_gene: TRBV20-1
len: 10
abundance: NA
j_gene: TRBJ1-1
CDR3aa: CSAKGQGAFF
CDR3nt: TGCAGTGCTAAGGGACAGGGGGCTTTCTTT

d_gene: NA
v_gene: TRBV6-5
len: 12
abundance: NA
j_gene: TRBJ1-2
CDR3aa: CASKLRGGGYTF
CDR3nt: TGTGCCAGCAAGCTCAGGGGTGGGGGCTACACCTTC

d_gene: NA
v_gene: TRBV6-1
len: 14
abundance: NA
j_gene: TRBJ2-5
CDR3aa: CASSERSGEKTQYF
CDR3nt: TGTGCCAGCAGTGAGCGTTCAGGGGAGAAGACCCAGTACTTC